This T cell receptor beta chain was obtained from a study of blood T cell repertoires in COVID-19. Study summary: From T cells, B-cell-depleted T cells, or PBMCs came the material, which was cDNA or gDNA.

There are 15 residues in the CDR3. The ends were cut back, 0 bases at V and 8 bases at J, with 16 bases in the middle. Germline loops: CDR1 MGHRA, CDR2 YSYEKL. In the original analysis: Amplification with reference gene primers provided the estimates of nucleated cell counts. Sequencing used immunoSEQ multiplex PCR; TCRdb keeps in-frame clones, though not all of them. The DNA gave D and trimming, while V, J and clone size come from that table. The repertoire holds fewer than 300,000 clones, with about 87% as singletons. V and J are TRBV4-1 and TRBJ1-2; D is perhaps TRBD1 (6 bases). The source of this sequence is a woman aged 40 to 49 with acute COVID-19. The sample taken for sequencing was PBMCs or T cells enriched from blood (not recorded which). The CDR3 protein is CASSQDRNRVDGYTF. The DNA for the CDR3 is TGCGCCAGCAGCCAAGATCGAAACAGGGTAGACGGCTACACCTTC.